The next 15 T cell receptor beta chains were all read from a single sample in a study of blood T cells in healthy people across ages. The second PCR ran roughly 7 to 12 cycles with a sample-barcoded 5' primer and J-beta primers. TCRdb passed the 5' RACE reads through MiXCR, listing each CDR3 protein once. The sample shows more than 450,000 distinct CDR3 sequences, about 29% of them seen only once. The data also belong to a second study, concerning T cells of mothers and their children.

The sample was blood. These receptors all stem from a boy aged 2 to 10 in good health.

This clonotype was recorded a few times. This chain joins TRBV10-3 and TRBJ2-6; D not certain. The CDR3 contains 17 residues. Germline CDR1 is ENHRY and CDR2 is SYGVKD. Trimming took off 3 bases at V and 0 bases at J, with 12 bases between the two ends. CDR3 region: CAISDLLGRSGANVLTF. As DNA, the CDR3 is TGTGCCATCAGTGACCTCCTAGGACGCTCTGGGGCCAACGTCCTGACTTTC.

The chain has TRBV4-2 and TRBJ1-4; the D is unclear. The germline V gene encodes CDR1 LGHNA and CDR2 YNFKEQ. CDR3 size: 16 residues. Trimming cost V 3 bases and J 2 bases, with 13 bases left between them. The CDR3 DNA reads TGTGCCAGCAGCCAGGGAAAGAGAGTGACTAATGAAAAACTGTTTTTT. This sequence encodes CASSQGKRVTNEKLFF.

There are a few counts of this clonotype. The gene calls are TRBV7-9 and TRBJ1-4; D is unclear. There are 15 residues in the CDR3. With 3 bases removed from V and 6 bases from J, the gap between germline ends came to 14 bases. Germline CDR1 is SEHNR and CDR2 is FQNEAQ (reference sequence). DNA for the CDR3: TGTGCCAGCAGCTTCGGAACTCCGACCCATGAAAAACTGTTTTTT. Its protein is CASSFGTPTHEKLFF.

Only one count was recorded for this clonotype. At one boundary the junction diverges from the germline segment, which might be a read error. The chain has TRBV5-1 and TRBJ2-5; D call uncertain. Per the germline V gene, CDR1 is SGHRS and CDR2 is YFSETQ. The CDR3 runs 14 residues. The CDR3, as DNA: TGCGCCGGCAGCCCTGTCGGTCTACAAGAGACCCAGTACTTC. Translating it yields CAGSPVGLQETQYF.

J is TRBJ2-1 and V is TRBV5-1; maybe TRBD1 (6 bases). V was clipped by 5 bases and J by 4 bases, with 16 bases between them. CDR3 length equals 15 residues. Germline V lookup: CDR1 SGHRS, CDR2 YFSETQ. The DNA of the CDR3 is TGCGCCAGCAGGCAACAGGGACGAATGTACAATGAGCAGTTCTTC. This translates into CASRQQGRMYNEQFF.

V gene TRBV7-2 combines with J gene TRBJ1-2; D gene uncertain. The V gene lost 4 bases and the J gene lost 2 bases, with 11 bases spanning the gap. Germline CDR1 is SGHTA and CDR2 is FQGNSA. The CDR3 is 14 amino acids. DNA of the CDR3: TGTGCCAGCAGCTCCCCTCGGGTGAACTATGGCTACACCTTC. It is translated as CASSSPRVNYGYTF.

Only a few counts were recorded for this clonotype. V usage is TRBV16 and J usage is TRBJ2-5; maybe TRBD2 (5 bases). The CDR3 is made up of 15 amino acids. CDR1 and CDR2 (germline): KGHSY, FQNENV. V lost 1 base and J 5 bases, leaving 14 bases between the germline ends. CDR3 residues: CASSQYGEVRETQYF. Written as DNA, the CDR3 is TGTGCCAGCAGCCAATACGGGGAAGTTCGGGAGACCCAGTACTTC.

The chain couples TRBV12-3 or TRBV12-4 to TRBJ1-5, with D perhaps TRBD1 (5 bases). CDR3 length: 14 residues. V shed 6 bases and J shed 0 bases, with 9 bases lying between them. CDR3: CASRDDSSNQPQHF. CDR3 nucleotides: TGTGCCAGCAGGGACGACAGTAGCAATCAGCCCCAGCATTTT.

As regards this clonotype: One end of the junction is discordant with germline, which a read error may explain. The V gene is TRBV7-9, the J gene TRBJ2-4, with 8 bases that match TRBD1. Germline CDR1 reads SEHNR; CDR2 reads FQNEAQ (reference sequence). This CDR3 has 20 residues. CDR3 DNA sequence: TGTGCCAGCAGCTTAGCGCGAGACAGGGGAATCCGAATAGCCAAAAACGTTCAGTACTTC. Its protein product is CASSLARDRGIRIAKNVQYF. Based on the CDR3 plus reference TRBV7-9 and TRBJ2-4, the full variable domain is DTGVSQNPRHKITKRGQNVTFRCDPISEHNRLYWYRQTLGQGPEFLTYFQNEAQLEKSRLLSDRFSAERPKGSFSTLEIQRTEQGDSAMYLCASSLARDRGIRIAKNVQYFGAGTRLSVL.

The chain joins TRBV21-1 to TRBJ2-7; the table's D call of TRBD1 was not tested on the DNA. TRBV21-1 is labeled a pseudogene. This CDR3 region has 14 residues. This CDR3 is CASKPRGRPYEQYF. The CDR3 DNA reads TGTGCCAGCAAACCCAGGGGCCGACCCTACGAGCAGTACTTC.

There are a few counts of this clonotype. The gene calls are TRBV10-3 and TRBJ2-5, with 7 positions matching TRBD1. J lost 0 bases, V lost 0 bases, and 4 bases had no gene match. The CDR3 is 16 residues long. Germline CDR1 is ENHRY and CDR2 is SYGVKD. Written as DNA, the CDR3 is TGTGCCATCAGTGAGTCGCAGGGGGACCACCAAGAGACCCAGTACTTC. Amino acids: CAISESQGDHQETQYF.

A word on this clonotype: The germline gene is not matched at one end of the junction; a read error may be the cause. The CDR3 here is CASSLGRHLSGVEQYF. In DNA form, the CDR3 reads TGTGCCAGCAGTTTAGGGCGGCATTTGAGCGGGGTCGAGCAGTACTTC. The rearrangement joins TRBV13 to TRBJ2-5, with 7 nucleotides matching TRBD2. The J call may not be correct, given that the DNA end is closer to TRBJ2-7. The CDR3 is made up of 16 amino acids. Germline CDR1 is PRHDT and CDR2 is FYEKMQ (reference sequence).

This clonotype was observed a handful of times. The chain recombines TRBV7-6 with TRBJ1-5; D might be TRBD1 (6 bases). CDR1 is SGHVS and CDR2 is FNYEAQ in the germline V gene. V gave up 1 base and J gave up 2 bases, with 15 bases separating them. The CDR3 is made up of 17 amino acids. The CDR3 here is CASSLEAGAGGNQPQHF. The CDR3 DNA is TGTGCCAGCAGCTTAGAAGCGGGGGCTGGTGGCAATCAGCCCCAGCATTTT.

CDR3 amino acids: CSAPQGSPAKNIQYF. Written as DNA, the CDR3 is TGCAGTGCGCCACAGGGCAGTCCAGCCAAAAACATTCAGTACTTC. The chain is built from TRBV20-1 and TRBJ2-4, with TRBD1 as a possible D gene (6 bases). Per the germline V gene, CDR1 is DFQATT and CDR2 is SNEGSKA (reference sequence). The CDR3 extends over 15 amino acids. The V gene lost 6 bases and the J gene lost 0 bases, with 15 bases spanning the gap.

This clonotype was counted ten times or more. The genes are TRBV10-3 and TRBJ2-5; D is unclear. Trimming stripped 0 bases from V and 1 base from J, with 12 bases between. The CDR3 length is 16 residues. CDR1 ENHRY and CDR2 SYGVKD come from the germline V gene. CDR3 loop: CAISESTRNLQETQYF. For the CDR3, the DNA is TGTGCCATCAGTGAGTCGACACGGAACCTCCAAGAGACCCAGTACTTC.